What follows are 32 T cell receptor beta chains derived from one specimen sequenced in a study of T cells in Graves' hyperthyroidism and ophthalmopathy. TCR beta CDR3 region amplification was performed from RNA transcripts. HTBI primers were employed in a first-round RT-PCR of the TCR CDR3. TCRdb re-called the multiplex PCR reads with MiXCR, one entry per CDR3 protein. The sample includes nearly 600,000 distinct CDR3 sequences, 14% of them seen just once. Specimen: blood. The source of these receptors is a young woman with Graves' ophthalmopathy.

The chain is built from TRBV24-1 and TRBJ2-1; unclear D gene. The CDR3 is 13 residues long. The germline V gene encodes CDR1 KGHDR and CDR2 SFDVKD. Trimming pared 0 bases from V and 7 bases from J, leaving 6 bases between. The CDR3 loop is CATSDLYGNEQFF. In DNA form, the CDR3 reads TGTGCCACCAGTGATTTGTATGGGAATGAGCAGTTCTTC.

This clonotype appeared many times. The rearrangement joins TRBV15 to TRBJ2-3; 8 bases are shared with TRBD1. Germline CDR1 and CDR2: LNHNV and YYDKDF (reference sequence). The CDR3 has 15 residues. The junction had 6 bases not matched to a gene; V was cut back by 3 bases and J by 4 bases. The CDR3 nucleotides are TGTGCCACCAGCAGGGGACAGGCAAGGGCAGATACGCAGTATTTT. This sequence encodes CATSRGQARADTQYF.

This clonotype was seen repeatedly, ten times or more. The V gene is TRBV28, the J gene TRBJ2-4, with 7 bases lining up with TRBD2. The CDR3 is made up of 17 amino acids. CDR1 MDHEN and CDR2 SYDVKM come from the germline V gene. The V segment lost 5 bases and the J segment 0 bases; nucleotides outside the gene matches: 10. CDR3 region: CASSTSRGRVAKNIQYF. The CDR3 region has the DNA TGTGCCAGCAGTACCTCCCGGGGGAGGGTAGCCAAAAACATTCAGTACTTC. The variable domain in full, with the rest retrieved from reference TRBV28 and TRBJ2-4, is DVKVTQSSRYLVKRTGEKVFLECVQDMDHENMFWYRQDPGLGLRLIYFSYDVKMKEKGDIPEGYSVSREKKERFSLILESASTNQTSMYLCASSTSRGRVAKNIQYFGAGTRLSVL.

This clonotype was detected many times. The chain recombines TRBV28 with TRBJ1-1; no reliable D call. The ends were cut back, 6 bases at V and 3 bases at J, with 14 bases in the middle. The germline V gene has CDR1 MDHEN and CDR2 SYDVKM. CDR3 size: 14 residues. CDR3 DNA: TGTGCCAGCAGGTCAGGAGGGCGGCACACTGAAGCTTTCTTT. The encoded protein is CASRSGGRHTEAFF.

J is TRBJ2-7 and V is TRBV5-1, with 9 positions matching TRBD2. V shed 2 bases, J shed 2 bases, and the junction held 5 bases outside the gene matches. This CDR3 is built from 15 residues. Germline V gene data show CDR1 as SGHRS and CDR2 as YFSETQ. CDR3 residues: CASSFSGRSTYEQYF. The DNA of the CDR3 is TGCGCCAGCAGCTTTAGCGGGAGATCTACCTACGAGCAGTACTTC.

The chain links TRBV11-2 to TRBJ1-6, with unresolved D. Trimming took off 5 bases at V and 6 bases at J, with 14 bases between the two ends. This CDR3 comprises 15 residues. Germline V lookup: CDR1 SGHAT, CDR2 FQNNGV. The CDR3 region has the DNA TGTGCCAGCAGCGGCCCAGATCCGGGTAATTCACCCCTCCACTTT. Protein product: CASSGPDPGNSPLHF.

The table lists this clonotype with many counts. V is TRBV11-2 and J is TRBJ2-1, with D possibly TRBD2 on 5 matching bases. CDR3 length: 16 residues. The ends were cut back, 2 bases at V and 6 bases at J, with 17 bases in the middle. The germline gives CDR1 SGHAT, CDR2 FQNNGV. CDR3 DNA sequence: TGTGCCAGCAGCTTACCCTGGGCCTTCGCGGGCAATGAGCAGTTCTTC. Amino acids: CASSLPWAFAGNEQFF.

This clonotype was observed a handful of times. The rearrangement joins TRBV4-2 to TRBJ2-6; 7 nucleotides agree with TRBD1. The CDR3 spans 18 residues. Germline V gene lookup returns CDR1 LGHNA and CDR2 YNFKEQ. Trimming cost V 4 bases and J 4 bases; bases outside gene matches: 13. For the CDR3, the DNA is TGTGCCAGCAGCCGCCAACAGGGGAGTCTTTCAGGGGCCAACGTCCTGACTTTC. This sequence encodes CASSRQQGSLSGANVLTF.

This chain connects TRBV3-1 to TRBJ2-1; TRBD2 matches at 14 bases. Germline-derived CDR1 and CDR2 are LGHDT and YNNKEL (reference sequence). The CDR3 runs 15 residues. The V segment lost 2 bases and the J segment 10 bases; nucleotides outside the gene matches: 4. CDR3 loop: CASSQPGLAGDEQFF. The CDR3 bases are TGTGCCAGCAGCCAACCGGGACTAGCGGGAGACGAGCAGTTCTTC.

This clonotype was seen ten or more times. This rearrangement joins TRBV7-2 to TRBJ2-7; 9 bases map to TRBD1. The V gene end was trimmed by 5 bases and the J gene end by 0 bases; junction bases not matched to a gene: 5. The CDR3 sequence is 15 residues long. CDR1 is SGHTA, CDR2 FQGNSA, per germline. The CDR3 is CASSRTGDFSYEQYF. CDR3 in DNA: TGTGCCAGCAGCCGGACAGGGGACTTCTCCTACGAGCAGTACTTC.

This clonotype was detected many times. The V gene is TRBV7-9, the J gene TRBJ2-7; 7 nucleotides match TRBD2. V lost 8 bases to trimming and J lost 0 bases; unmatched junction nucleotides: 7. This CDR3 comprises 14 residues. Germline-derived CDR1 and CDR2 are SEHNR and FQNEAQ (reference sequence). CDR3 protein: CASAGEGSSYEQYF. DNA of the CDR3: TGTGCCAGCGCTGGGGAGGGGAGCTCCTACGAGCAGTACTTC.

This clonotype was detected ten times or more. In DNA, the CDR3 is TGTGCCAGCAGTTCCTCCCAATTGACAGCAGTAAATCAGCCCCAGCATTTT. Translating it yields CASSSSQLTAVNQPQHF. The chain uses TRBV27 and TRBJ1-5; tentative D call: TRBD1 (5 bases). From germline, CDR1 is MNHEY and CDR2 SMNVEV (reference sequence). V shed 4 bases and J shed 4 bases, with 20 bases lying between them. The CDR3 totals 17 residues.

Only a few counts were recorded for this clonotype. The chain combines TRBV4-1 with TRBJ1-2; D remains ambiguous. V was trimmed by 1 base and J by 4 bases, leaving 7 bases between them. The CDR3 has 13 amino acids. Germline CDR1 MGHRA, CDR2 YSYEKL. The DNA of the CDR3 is TGCGCCAGCAGCCAAGCAATTCGCTATGGCTACACCTTC. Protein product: CASSQAIRYGYTF.

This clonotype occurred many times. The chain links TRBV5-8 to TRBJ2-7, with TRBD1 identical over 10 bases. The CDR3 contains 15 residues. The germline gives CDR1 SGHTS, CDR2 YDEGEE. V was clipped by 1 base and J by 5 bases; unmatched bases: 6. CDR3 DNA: TGTGCCAGCAGCTTGATGGTCGGGACAGGGGACGAGCAGTACTTC. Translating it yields CASSLMVGTGDEQYF.

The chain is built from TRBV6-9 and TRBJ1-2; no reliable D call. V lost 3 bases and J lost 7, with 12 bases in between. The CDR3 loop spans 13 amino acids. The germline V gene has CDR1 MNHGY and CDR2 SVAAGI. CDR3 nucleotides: TGTGCCAGCAGTTACGAGTCCACTCGTGGCTACACCTTC. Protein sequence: CASSYESTRGYTF.

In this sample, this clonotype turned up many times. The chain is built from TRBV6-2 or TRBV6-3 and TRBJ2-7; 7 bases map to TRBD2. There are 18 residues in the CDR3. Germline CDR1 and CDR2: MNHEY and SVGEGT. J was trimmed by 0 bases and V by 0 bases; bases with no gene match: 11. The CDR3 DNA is TGTGCCAGCAGTTACTCGCTCTTTGAGGGAGGGAACTCCTACGAGCAGTACTTC. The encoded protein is CASSYSLFEGGNSYEQYF.

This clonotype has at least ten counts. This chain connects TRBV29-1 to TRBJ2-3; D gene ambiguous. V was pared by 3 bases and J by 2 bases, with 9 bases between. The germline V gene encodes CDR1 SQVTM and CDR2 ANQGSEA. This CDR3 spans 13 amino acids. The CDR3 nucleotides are TGCAGCGTTGAGGGCGCCCCCACAGATACGCAGTATTTT. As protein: CSVEGAPTDTQYF.

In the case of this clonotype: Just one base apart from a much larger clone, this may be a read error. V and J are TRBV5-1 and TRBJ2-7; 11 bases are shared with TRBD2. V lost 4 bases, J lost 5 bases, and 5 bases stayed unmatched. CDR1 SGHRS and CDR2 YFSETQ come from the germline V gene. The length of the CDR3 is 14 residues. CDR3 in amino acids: CASSISGGAHEQYF. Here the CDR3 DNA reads TGCGCCAGCAGCATTAGCGGGGGGGCCCACGAGCAGTACTTC.

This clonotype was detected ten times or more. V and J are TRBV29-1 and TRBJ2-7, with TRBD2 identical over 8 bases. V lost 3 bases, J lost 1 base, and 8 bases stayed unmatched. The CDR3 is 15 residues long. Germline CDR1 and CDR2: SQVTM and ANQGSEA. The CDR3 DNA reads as TGCAGCGTTGATAAGGCTAGCGGGCCGTCCTACGAGCAGTACTTC. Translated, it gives CSVDKASGPSYEQYF.

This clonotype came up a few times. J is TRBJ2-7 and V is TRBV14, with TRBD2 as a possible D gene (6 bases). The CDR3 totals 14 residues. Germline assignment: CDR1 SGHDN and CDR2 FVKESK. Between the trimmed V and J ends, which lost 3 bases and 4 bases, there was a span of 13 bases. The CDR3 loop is CASSQGGGTYEQYF. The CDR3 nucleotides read TGTGCCAGCAGCCAGGGAGGAGGGACTTACGAGCAGTACTTC.

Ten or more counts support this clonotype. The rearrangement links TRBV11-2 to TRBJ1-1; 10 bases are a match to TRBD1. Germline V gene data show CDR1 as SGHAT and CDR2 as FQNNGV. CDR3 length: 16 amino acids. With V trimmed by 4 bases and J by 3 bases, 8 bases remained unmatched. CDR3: CASSYPRQGAYTEAFF. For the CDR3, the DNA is TGTGCCAGCAGCTACCCTCGACAGGGGGCTTACACTGAAGCTTTCTTT.

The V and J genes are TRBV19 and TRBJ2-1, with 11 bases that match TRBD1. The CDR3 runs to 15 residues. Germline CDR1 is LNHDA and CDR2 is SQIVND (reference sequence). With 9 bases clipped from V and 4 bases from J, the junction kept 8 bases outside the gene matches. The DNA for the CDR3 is TGTGCCAGCCTCTCCGGGACAGGGGGATACAATGAGCAGTTCTTC. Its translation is CASLSGTGGYNEQFF.

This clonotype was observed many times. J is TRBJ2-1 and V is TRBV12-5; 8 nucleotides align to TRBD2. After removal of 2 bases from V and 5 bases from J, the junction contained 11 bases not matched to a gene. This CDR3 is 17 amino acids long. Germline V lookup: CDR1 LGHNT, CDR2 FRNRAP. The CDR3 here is CASGLTLPGREDNEQFF. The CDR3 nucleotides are TGTGCTAGTGGTTTGACCCTTCCCGGGCGGGAGGACAATGAGCAGTTCTTC.

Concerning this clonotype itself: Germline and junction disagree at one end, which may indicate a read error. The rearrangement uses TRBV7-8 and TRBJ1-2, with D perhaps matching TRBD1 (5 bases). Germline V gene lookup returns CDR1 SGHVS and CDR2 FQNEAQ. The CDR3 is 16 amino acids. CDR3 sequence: CASSLKVGASDYGCTF. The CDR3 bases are TGTGCCAGCAGCTTAAAAGTAGGGGCAAGCGACTATGGCTGCACCTTC. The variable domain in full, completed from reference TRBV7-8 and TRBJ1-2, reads GAGVSQSPRYKVAKRGQDVALRCDPISGHVSLFWYQQALGQGPEFLTYFQNEAQLDKSGLPSDRFFAERPEGSVSTLKIQRTQQEDSAVYLCASSLKVGASDYGCTFGSGTRLTVV.

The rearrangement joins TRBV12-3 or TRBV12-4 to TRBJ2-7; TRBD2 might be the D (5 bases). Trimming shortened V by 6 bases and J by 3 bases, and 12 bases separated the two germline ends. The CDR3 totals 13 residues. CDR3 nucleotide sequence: TGTGCCAGCAGCCGAGGACTGGTCTACGAGCAGTACTTC. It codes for CASSRGLVYEQYF.

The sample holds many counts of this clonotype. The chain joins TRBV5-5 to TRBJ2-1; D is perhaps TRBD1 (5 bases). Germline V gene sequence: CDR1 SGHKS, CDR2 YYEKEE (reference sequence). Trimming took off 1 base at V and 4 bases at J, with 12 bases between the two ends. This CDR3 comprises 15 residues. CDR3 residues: CASSLYRSGYNEQFF. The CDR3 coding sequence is TGTGCCAGCAGCTTGTATAGGTCAGGGTACAATGAGCAGTTCTTC.

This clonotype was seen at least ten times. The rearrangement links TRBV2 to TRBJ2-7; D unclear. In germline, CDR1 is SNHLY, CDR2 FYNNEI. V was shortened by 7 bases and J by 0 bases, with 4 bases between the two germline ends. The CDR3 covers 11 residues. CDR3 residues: CASNPSYEQYF. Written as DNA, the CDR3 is TGTGCCAGCAACCCCTCCTACGAGCAGTACTTC.

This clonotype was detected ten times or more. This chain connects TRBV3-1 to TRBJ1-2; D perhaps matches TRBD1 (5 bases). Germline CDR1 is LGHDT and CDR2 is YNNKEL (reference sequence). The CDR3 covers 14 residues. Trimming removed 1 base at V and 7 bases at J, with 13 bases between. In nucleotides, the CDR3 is TGTGCCAGCAGCCAAGTTGTACAGGATCGTGGCTACACCTTC. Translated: CASSQVVQDRGYTF.

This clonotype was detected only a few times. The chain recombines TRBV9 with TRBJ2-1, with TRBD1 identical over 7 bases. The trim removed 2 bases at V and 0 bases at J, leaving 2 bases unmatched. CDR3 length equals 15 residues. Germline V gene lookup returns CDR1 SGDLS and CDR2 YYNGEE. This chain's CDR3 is CASSVRQGSYNEQFF. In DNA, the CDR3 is TGTGCCAGCAGCGTCAGACAGGGCTCCTACAATGAGCAGTTCTTC. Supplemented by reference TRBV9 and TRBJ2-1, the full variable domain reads DSGVTQTPKHLITATGQRVTLRCSPRSGDLSVYWYQQSLDQGLQFLIQYYNGEERAKGNILERFSAQQFPDLHSELNLSSLELGDSALYFCASSVRQGSYNEQFFGPGTRLTVL.

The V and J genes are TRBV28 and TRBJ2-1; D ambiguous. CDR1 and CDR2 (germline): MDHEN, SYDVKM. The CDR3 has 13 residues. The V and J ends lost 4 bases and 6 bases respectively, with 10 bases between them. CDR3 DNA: TGTGCCAGCAGTTCCTTTAATCTCAATGAGCAGTTCTTC. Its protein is CASSSFNLNEQFF.

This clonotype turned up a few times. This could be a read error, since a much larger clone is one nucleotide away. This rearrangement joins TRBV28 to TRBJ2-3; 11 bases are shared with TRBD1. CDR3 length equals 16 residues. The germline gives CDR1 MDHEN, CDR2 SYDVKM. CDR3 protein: CASSMGTGGFTDAQYF. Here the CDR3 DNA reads TGTGCCAGCAGTATGGGGACAGGGGGTTTCACAGATGCGCAGTATTTT.

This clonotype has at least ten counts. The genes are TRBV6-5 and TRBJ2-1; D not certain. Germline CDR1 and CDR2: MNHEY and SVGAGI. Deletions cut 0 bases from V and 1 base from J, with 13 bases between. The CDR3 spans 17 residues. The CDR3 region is CASSYSSAAFSYNEQFF. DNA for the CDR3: TGTGCCAGCAGTTACTCGTCGGCCGCTTTTTCCTACAATGAGCAGTTCTTC.